The clone carrying this T cell receptor (beta chain) was observed at least ten times. This entry is derived from a study of T cells in Graves' hyperthyroidism and ophthalmopathy. The CDR3 has 14 amino acids. V gave up 0 bases and J gave up 3 bases, with 12 bases separating them. Germline assignment: CDR1 SQVTM and CDR2 ANQGSEA. The PBMCs were taken from around 9 ml of fresh peripheral blood. Amplification of TCR beta CDR3 regions was performed using RNA transcripts as template. The TCR CDR3 first-round RT-PCR relied on the HTBI primer set. TCRdb re-called the multiplex PCR reads with MiXCR, one entry per CDR3 protein. This table holds 96,000 or so distinct CDR3 sequences, approximately 56% found once.

This clonotype originated in a woman in her thirties or forties with Graves' hyperthyroidism. The specimen sequenced was blood. The chain joins TRBV29-1 to TRBJ2-7; D is possibly TRBD2 (5 bases). In DNA form, the CDR3 reads TGCAGCGTTGAAGAGCGCACCGGGGTCTACGAGCAGTACTTC. Translated, it gives CSVEERTGVYEQYF.